This TCR beta chain is from a study of blood T cell repertoires in COVID-19. Study information: Whether acute or convalescent, the COVID-19 samples came from the United States, Italy and Spain. Sources were T cells, B-cell-depleted T cells, or PBMCs; the material itself was cDNA or gDNA.

Clones were read by immunoSEQ multiplex PCR, and TCRdb kept only the in-frame ones, dropping some. The sample consists of tens of thousands of clones, 75% to 85% of them appearing once. The CDR3 has 14 residues. Germline values: CDR1 SGHVS, CDR2 FQNEAQ. Trimming shortened V by 1 base and J by 3 bases, and 9 bases separated the two germline ends. The sequencing sample was made of peripheral blood. The receptor's source is a human donor in a cohort sampled during active COVID-19. The chain employs TRBV7-8 and TRBJ2-5; D gene unclear. The CDR3 nucleotides are TGTGCCAGCAGCTTAGAAGCCATGGAAGAGACCCAGTACTTC. It specifies CASSLEAMEETQYF.